This TCR beta chain was identified during a study of CD8 T cells in ankylosing spondylitis. Study findings and constraints: Typical of ankylosing spondylitis blood, it appeared, was a TCR beta motif of 7 or 8 highly homologous variants. Some motif variants were previously reported in reactive arthritis synovial fluid and blood.

CDR3 length equals 15 residues. Germline CDR1 and CDR2: SGHTA and FQGNSA. Trimming cost V 2 bases and J 3 bases; bases outside gene matches: 4. Only a few counts were recorded for this clonotype. The antigen is unknown. TCRdb used MiXCR to reprocess the 5' RACE reads, holding one entry per CDR3 protein. The profile covers 700,000 to 850,000 distinct CDR3 sequences, with roughly 12% appearing a single time and about 0.5% taken by the ten largest. The rearrangement joins TRBV7-2 to TRBJ2-1; 7 nucleotides align to TRBD2. The sequenced material came from blood, either unsorted or a sorted T cell fraction (not recorded which). This receptor was identified in a male donor with ankylosing spondylitis. CDR3 loop: CASSLRRGDYNEQFF. CDR3 bases: TGTGCCAGCAGCTTAAGACGGGGGGACTACAATGAGCAGTTCTTC.